This T cell receptor beta chain was sequenced during a study of neurological immune-mediated disorders. The cDNA was produced through 5'RACE with 10-nucleotide random UMIs. Each CDR3 protein is one row after TCRdb ran MiXCR on the 5' RACE reads. This sample has approximately 50,000 distinct CDR3 sequences, with approximately 10% found just once. Ten or more counts support this clonotype. Sequenced input: PBMCs. The clonotype originates from a man between 65 and 79 years old with HTLV-1-associated myelopathy (HAM/TSP).

This chain's CDR3 is CASSLEGLPSQHF. CDR3 in DNA: TGTGCCAGCAGCTTAGAAGGGTTGCCCTCCCAGCATTTT. This chain connects TRBV7-8 to TRBJ1-5; no definite D call. Per the germline V gene, CDR1 is SGHVS and CDR2 is FQNEAQ. The CDR3 runs 13 residues. The V gene lost 1 base and the J gene lost 11 bases, with 12 bases spanning the gap.